A selection of T cell receptor beta chains follows, all from one sample in a study of T cells in localized non-small cell lung cancer. Here immunoSEQ multiplex PCR was the method, and the copy in TCRdb shows in-frame clones only, minus some. The sample shows roughly 1,400 clones, 36% of them seen only once. This specimen consisted of lung tumor tissue, obtained before any cancer treatment. The receptors shown here come from a woman aged 40 to 75 with stage I lung adenocarcinoma. Each CDR3 is given with its conserved first and last residue. The order of the fields is clone size, V gene, J gene, D gene, CDR3 DNA, CDR3 protein. D genes are given only for firm matches. For some rows the clone size is stated as once, few or many, or as a class when expanded; others skip it.

>NA|TRBV19|TRBJ2-5|TRBD2
TGTGCCAGTAGCCGTACTAGCGTCCAAGAGACCCAGTACTTC
CASSRTSVQETQYF
>medium-sized|TRBV11-3|TRBJ2-1|NA
TGTGCCAGCAGCTTCGGTGTTGTCAGGAACAATGAGCAGTTCTTC
CASSFGVVRNNEQFF
>few|TRBV9|TRBJ2-3|NA
TGTGCCAGCAGGGCAGGCGATTCTAGCACAGATACGCAGTATTTT
CASRAGDSSTDTQYF
>NA|TRBV2|TRBJ2-1|NA
TGTGCCAGCAGTGAAGCGCTTCGAACTACCTACAATGAGCAGTTCTTC
CASSEALRTTYNEQFF
>few|TRBV6-7|TRBJ2-7|NA
TGTGCCAGCAGTTTGGGACCGCCGGTCATTCGCTACGAGCAGTACTTC
CASSLGPPVIRYEQYF
>NA|TRBV11-3|TRBJ2-2|TRBD1
TGTGCCAGCAGCCCTAGCCCTGACAGGGGGCGTCGTTCCGGGGAGCTGTTTTTT
CASSPSPDRGRRSGELFF
>NA|TRBV19|TRBJ2-2|NA
TGTGCCAGTAGTATCTTAGCTCCCGGGGAGCTGTTTTTT
CASSILAPGELFF
>once|TRBV5-1|TRBJ1-3|NA
TGCGCCAGCAGCTTATCGGTGCAGGCGGATGGAAACACCATATATTTT
CASSLSVQADGNTIYF
>NA|TRBV11-3|TRBJ2-1|TRBD1
TGTGCCAGCAGTCCCGACAGGGGGCCTTCCTACAATGAGCAGTTCTTC
CASSPDRGPSYNEQFF
>NA|TRBV29-1|TRBJ2-5|NA
TGCAGCGCCCACACAGTGTACCAAGAGACCCAGTACTTC
CSAHTVYQETQYF
>few|TRBV6-8|TRBJ2-1|NA
TGTGCCAGCAGTGGCCAGGGGGGGAACTACAATGAGCAGTTCTTC
CASSGQGGNYNEQFF
>few|TRBV25-1|TRBJ1-3|NA
TGTGCCAGCAGTCCAATATACTCTGGAAACACCATATATTTT
CASSPIYSGNTIYF
>NA|TRBV28|TRBJ2-4|NA
TGTGCCAGCAGTTCCGCCTCCCAAGCCAAAAACATTCAGTACTTC
CASSSASQAKNIQYF
>NA|TRBV19|TRBJ2-5|TRBD2
TGTGCCAGTAGTATTGGGGGACTAGCCGGTCAAGAGACCCAGTACTTC
CASSIGGLAGQETQYF
>NA|TRBV9|TRBJ2-7|TRBD1
TGTGCCAGCAGTCTCGGACAGGGGGCTTGGGAGCAGTACTTC
CASSLGQGAWEQYF
>few|TRBV9|TRBJ2-5|TRBD2
TGTGCCAGCAGTGTAGCGGGCCCCCCACAAGAGACCCAGTACTTC
CASSVAGPPQETQYF
>NA|TRBV19|TRBJ1-1|NA
TGTGCCAGTAGTATGAGGGTGAACACTGAAGCTTTCTTT
CASSMRVNTEAFF
>once|TRBV28|TRBJ2-3|TRBD2
TGTGCCAGCAGTCCGACTAGCGGGAGGCCTCGCACAGATACGCAGTATTTT
CASSPTSGRPRTDTQYF
>NA|TRBV18|TRBJ1-1|NA
TGTGCCAGCTCATCCGTGGCGGCTGAAGCTTTCTTT
CASSSVAAEAFF
>medium-sized|TRBV6-8|TRBJ2-5|NA
TGTGCCAGCAGCAATGGGTACCAAGAGACCCAGTACTTC
CASSNGYQETQYF
>NA|TRBV19|TRBJ2-3|NA
TGTGCCAGTAGTATAGCGGGTGGGACAGATACGCAGTATTTT
CASSIAGGTDTQYF
>NA|TRBV18|TRBJ1-1|NA
TGTGCCAGCTCACCCGCCGGGGAAACTGAAGCTTTCTTT
CASSPAGETEAFF
>NA|TRBV6-8|TRBJ1-2|TRBD1
TGTGCCAGCAGTGGAACCTGGGGACAGCACTACACCTTC
CASSGTWGQHYTF
>NA|TRBV19|TRBJ2-2|NA
TGTGCCAGTAGTATAGTCCCCAGCTCCCGGGCGATTATAGGGGAGCTGTTTTTT
CASSIVPSSRAIIGELFF
>NA|TRBV6-8|TRBJ2-7|TRBD1
TGTGCCAGCAGCTCCGGGACAGGGGGGGCGTACGAGCAGTACTTC
CASSSGTGGAYEQYF
>NA|TRBV15|TRBJ2-6|TRBD1
TGTGCCACCAGCGCAGGGGGCGCTGGGGCCAACGTCCTGACTTTC
CATSAGGAGANVLTF
>once|TRBV19|TRBJ1-2|TRBD1
TGTGCCAGTAGTACTCAGGGGGCCTACTATGGCTACACCTTC
CASSTQGAYYGYTF
>few|TRBV11-3|TRBJ1-3|NA
TGTGCCAGCAGCCCTCGTTCGGGGGATGGAAACACCATATATTTT
CASSPRSGDGNTIYF
>NA|TRBV10-3|TRBJ1-1|NA
TGTGCCATCAGTGAGGACAGGAGCTACACTGAAGCTTTCTTT
CAISEDRSYTEAFF
>NA|TRBV11-3|TRBJ1-5|TRBD1
TGTGCCAGCAGCCAAGTTACGGGAGGGGGCCTGGGAAGCAATCAGCCCCAGCATTTT
CASSQVTGGGLGSNQPQHF
>NA|TRBV14|TRBJ2-1|NA
TGTGCCAGCAGCCTTGGTAGCGGCTCCTACAATGAGCAGTTCTTC
CASSLGSGSYNEQFF
>NA|TRBV14|TRBJ1-5|NA
TGTGCCAGCAGTTACGACAGTTATCAGCCCCAGCATTTT
CASSYDSYQPQHF
>few|TRBV18|TRBJ1-1|NA
TGTGCCAGCTCACCAACAGTGGAGGGAGAAGCTTTCTTT
CASSPTVEGEAFF
>NA|TRBV6-8|TRBJ2-3|NA
TGTGCCAGCAGTTACTCGGTGGGGAGCGGCACAGATACGCAGTATTTT
CASSYSVGSGTDTQYF
>NA|TRBV9|TRBJ2-2|NA
TGTGCCAGCAGCGTAGTTTCACAGGGCGGGGAGCTGTTTTTT
CASSVVSQGGELFF
>few|TRBV19|TRBJ2-3|NA
TGTGCCAGTAGTATAGGGGGGGGGCAAGATACGCAGTATTTT
CASSIGGGQDTQYF
>NA|TRBV29-1|TRBJ1-2|NA
TGCAGCGTTGAAGGGCCGACACTGTATGGCTACACCTTC
CSVEGPTLYGYTF
>few|TRBV6-8|TRBJ2-7|NA
TGTGCCAGCAGTTACCCCTCCAGCAAGCAGTACTTC
CASSYPSSKQYF
>NA|TRBV19|TRBJ1-6|TRBD1
TGTGCCAGTAGTATGGGGACAGATAATTCACCCCTCCACTTT
CASSMGTDNSPLHF
>medium-sized|TRBV11-3|TRBJ2-1|NA
TGTGCCAGCAGCTTGGGCGAGCGGATCCTTGTGGAGCAGTTCTTC
CASSLGERILVEQFF
>NA|TRBV11-3|TRBJ1-2|TRBD1
TGTGCCAGCAGCCTGACAGGGGGCGAGAGCTATGGCTACACCTTC
CASSLTGGESYGYTF
>few|TRBV6-8|TRBJ1-2|TRBD1
TGTGCCAGCAGTTCGACAGGGGCTAACTATGGCTACACCTTC
CASSSTGANYGYTF
>NA|TRBV6-8|TRBJ1-4|TRBD1
TGTGCCAGCAGTGAGGGACAGGGGAATGAAAAACTGTTTTTT
CASSEGQGNEKLFF
>NA|TRBV19|TRBJ2-5|TRBD2
TGTGCCAGTAGACCAGCGGGAGAAGGGTTAGAGACCCAGTACTTC
CASRPAGEGLETQYF
>few|TRBV11-3|TRBJ2-7|TRBD1
TGTGCCAGCAGCCCGTGGACAGGGGCATACGAGCAGTACTTC
CASSPWTGAYEQYF
>few|TRBV11-3|TRBJ2-2|NA
TGTGCCAGCAGCTTAGGGGCTACGGGCACCGGGGAGCTGTTTTTT
CASSLGATGTGELFF
>NA|TRBV9|TRBJ2-3|NA
TGTGCCAGCAGCCTAGTACCCGATACGCAGTATTTT
CASSLVPDTQYF
>NA|TRBV30|TRBJ2-7|TRBD2
TGTGCCTGGGGAGAGGCTGCGGGGGGGCCACACGAGCAGTACTTC
CAWGEAAGGPHEQYF
>few|TRBV11-3|TRBJ2-7|NA
TGTGCCAGCACCCGGACGGTTACTCCCTACGAGCAGTACTTC
CASTRTVTPYEQYF